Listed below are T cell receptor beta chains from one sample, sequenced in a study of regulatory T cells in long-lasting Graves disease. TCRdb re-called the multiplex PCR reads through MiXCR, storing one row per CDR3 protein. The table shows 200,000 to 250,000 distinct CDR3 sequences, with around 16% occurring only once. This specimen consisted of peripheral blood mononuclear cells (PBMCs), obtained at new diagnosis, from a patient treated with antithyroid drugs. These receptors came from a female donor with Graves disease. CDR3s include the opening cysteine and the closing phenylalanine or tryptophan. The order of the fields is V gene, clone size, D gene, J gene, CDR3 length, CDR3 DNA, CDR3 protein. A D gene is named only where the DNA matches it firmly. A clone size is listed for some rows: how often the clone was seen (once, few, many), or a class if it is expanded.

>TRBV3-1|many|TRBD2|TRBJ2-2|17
TGTGCCAGCAGCCAGGGAGGGCTAGCGGGGAACACCGGGGAGCTGTTTTTT
CASSQGGLAGNTGELFF
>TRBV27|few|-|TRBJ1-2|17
TGTGCCAATGACGGAACTCCACAGAGGGGATATAACTATGGCTACACCTTC
CANDGTPQRGYNYGYTF
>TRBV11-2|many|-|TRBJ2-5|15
TGTGCCAGCAGCTTAGATAGAGGGCTTCAAGAGACCCAGTACTTC
CASSLDRGLQETQYF
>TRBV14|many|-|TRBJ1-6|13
TGTGCCAGCAGCCAACTACAGAGATCACCCCTCCACTTT
CASSQLQRSPLHF
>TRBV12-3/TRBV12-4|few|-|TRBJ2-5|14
TGTGCCAGCAGTCTCGACAGGAGTCAAGAGACCCAGTACTTC
CASSLDRSQETQYF
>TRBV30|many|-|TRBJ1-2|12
TGTGCCTGGAGGTCAGGGATTACGGGCTACACCTTC
CAWRSGITGYTF
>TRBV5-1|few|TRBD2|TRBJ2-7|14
TGCGCCAGCAGCTTGGTTCTAGCGGGACGGGAGCAGTACTTC
CASSLVLAGREQYF
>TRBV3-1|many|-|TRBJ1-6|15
TGTGCCAGCAGCCAAGTGGGGGGGAGCAATTCACCCCTCCACTTT
CASSQVGGSNSPLHF
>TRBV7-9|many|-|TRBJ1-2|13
TGTGCCAGCAGCTTTGGTGACGGCTATGGCTACACCTTC
CASSFGDGYGYTF
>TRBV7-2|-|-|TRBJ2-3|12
TGTGCCAGCAGCTTAACTATAGATACGCAGTATTTT
CASSLTIDTQYF
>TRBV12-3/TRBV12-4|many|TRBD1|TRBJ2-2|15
TGTGCCAGCAGTCCCTGGACAGGGGGCACCGGGGAGCTGTTTTTT
CASSPWTGGTGELFF
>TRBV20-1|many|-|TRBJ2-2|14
TGCAGTGCTAGGGGGCCCCTCGCTGCCGGGGAGCTGTTTTTT
CSARGPLAAGELFF
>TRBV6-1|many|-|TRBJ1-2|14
TGTGCCAGCAGCACCGGAGAGCTTAGCTATGGCTACACCTTC
CASSTGELSYGYTF
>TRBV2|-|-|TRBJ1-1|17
TGTGCCAGCAGTGTGCGGCTGCAATTGAGGATGGACACTGAAGCTTTCTTT
CASSVRLQLRMDTEAFF
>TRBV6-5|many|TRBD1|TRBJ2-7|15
TGTGCCAGCAGTTACTCTGCGACAGGGTACAACGAGCAGTACTTC
CASSYSATGYNEQYF
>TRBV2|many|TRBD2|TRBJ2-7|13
TGTGCCAGCAGTGTTGCGGGAGGGTACGAGCAGTACTTC
CASSVAGGYEQYF
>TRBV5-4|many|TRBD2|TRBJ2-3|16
TGTGCCAGCAGCTTACGACTAGCGGGAGGCCAAGATACGCAGTATTTT
CASSLRLAGGQDTQYF
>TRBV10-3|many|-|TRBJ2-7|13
TGTGCCATCAGTCCCAGCGGGTCAAGCGAGCAGTACTTC
CAISPSGSSEQYF
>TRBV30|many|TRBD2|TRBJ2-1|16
TGTGCCTGGAGGGTACCGGGACTAGCGGGAGGGCCCGAGCAGTTCTTC
CAWRVPGLAGGPEQFF
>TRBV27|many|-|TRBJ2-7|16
TGTGCCAGCAGTCCACACCATCGGGACTTCTCCTACGAGCAGTACTTC
CASSPHHRDFSYEQYF
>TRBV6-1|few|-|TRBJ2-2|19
TGTGCCAGCAGAGGGCTAGGGAGCTACTTCCTAGCGAGCACCGGGGAGCTGTTTTTT
CASRGLGSYFLASTGELFF
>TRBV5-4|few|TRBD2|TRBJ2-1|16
TGTGCCAGCAGCTGGGGGGGGGTGTCCGCGGGGAATGAGCAGTTCTTC
CASSWGGVSAGNEQFF
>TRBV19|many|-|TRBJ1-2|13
TGTGCCAGTAGTATCCAGGTCTACTATGGCTACACCTTC
CASSIQVYYGYTF
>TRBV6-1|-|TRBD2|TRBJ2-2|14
TGTGCCAGCTCCCGGACTAGTAGCACCGGGGAGCTGTTTTTT
CASSRTSSTGELFF
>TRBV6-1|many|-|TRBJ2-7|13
TGTGCCAGCAGGCCCGGGTGGTCGGACGAGCAGTACTTC
CASRPGWSDEQYF
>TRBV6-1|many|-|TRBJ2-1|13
TGTGCCAGCAGGAAGGGGCTGGACAATGAGCAGTTCTTC
CASRKGLDNEQFF
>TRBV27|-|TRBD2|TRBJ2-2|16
TGTGCCAGCAGTCTCCCGGCGGGAGGGCCTGAGGGGGAGCTGTTTTTT
CASSLPAGGPEGELFF
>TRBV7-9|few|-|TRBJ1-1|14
TGTGCCAGCAGTAGAGAGGGAGGTGGCACTGAAGCTTTCTTT
CASSREGGGTEAFF
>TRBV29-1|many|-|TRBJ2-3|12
TGCAGCGTTGGGCAGGGCACAGATACGCAGTATTTT
CSVGQGTDTQYF
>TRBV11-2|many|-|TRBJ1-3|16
TGTGCCAGCAGCTCACGGGGACTTACCTCTGGAAACACCATATATTTT
CASSSRGLTSGNTIYF
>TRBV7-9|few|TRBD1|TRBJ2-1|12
TGTGCCAGCAGCGTTTGGACAGGGTTACAGTTCTTC
CASSVWTGLQFF
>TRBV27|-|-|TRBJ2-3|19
TGTGCCAGCAGTTTATATAAACCCGGCACACCGCGGGTCGCAGATACGCAGTATTTT
CASSLYKPGTPRVADTQYF
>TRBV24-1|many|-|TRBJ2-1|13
TGTGCCACCAGTGAGGAGACTAACAATGAGCAGTTCTTC
CATSEETNNEQFF
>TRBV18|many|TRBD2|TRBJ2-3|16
TGTGCCAGCTCACCACGCCTAGCGGATAGCACAGATACGCAGTATTTT
CASSPRLADSTDTQYF
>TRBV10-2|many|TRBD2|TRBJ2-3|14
TGTGCCAGCCGGACTAGCGGGAGCGGAGATACGCAGTATTTT
CASRTSGSGDTQYF
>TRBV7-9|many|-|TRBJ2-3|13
TGTGCCAGCAGCTCCCTCGGAGGGGATACGCAGTATTTT
CASSSLGGDTQYF
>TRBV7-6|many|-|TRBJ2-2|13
TGTGCCAGCAGCTCCGGGCCAACCCTGGAGCTGTTTTTT
CASSSGPTLELFF
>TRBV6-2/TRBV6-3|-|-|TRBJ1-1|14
TGTGCCAGCCGACGACAGGAGACGAACACTGAAGCTTTCTTT
CASRRQETNTEAFF
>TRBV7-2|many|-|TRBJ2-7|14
TGTGCCAGCAGCTTTTATGGGGAAAACTACGAGCAGTACTTC
CASSFYGENYEQYF
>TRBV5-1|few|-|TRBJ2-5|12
TGCGCCAGCAGCCGGGAGACAGAGACCCAGTACTTC
CASSRETETQYF
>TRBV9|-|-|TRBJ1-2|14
TGTGCCAGCAGCGTATTAGCCCGGGACTATGGCTACACCTTC
CASSVLARDYGYTF
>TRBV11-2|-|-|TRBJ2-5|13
TGTGCCAGCACCCCCTCGCGGGTCGAGACCCAGTACTTC
CASTPSRVETQYF
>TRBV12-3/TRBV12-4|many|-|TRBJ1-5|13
TGTGCCAGCAGCCTGGGAGGAGGCCAGCCCCAGCATTTT
CASSLGGGQPQHF
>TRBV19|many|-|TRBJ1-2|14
TGTGCCAGTAGTATAGTAACGGGGGATGGCGGCTACACCTTC
CASSIVTGDGGYTF
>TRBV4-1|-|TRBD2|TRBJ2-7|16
TGCGCCAGCAGCCGATCTACTAGCGGCCGAGGGAGCGAGCAGTACTTC
CASSRSTSGRGSEQYF
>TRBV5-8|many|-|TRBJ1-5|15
TGTGCCACCAAGGACGTACAGTATAGCAATCAGCCCCAGCATTTT
CATKDVQYSNQPQHF
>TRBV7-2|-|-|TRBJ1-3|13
TGTGCCAGCAGCTTAGGGGGCCTGGACACCATATATTTT
CASSLGGLDTIYF
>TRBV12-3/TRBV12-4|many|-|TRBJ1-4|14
TGTGCCAGCAGTTTACGGGGCGCAATAGGAAAACTGTTTTTT
CASSLRGAIGKLFF
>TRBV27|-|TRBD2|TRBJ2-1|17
TGTGCCAGCAGTTTACAGACTAGCGGGACGACCGTCAATGAGCAGTTCTTC
CASSLQTSGTTVNEQFF
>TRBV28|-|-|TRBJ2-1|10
TGTGCCAGCAGCGATAATGAGCAGTTCTTC
CASSDNEQFF
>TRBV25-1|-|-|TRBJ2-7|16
TGTGCCAGCAGTGAACAGGAGAGGGTTGGTTCCTACGAGCAGTACTTC
CASSEQERVGSYEQYF
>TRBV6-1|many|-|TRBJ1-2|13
TGTGCCAGCAGTGAAGAGGGAACCTATGGCTACACCTTC
CASSEEGTYGYTF
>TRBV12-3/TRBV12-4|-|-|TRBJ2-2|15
TGTGCCTCTGCGCTGACGGGGGGCAAGGGCGGGGAGCTGTTTTTT
CASALTGGKGGELFF
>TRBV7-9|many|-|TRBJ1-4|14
TGTGCCAGCAGCTTGGGCGGCGCATCCGAAAAACTGTTTTTT
CASSLGGASEKLFF
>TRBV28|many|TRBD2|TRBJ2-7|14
TGTGCCAGCAGTTCTCTAGCGGGCACCTACGAGCAGTACTTC
CASSSLAGTYEQYF
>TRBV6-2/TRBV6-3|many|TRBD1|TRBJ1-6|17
TGTGCCAGCAAACACATCACAGGGGGCCCCTATAATTCACCCCTCCACTTT
CASKHITGGPYNSPLHF
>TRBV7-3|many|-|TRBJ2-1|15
TGTGCCAGCAGCTTAACGAGCGATTTGTACAATGAGCAGTTCTTC
CASSLTSDLYNEQFF